This T cell receptor (beta chain) stems from a study of cytomegalovirus exposure and HLA in healthy donors. Whole-study results and caveats: Information on immune exposure was restricted to one variable (CMV serostatus).

13 Jbeta primers and 60 Vbeta primers were used for the PCR. The table came from immunoSEQ multiplex PCR; TCRdb's copy has only in-frame clones and leaves some out. The sample records 160,000 or so clones, about three quarters being singletons. Comments on this clone: No antigen is known for it.

The sequenced sample consisted of PBMCs. This clonotype was obtained from a woman in her 40s in good health and CMV-seropositive.

The chain's CDR3 is CASSRGSRQETQYF. DNA for the CDR3: TGTGCCAGCAGTCGCGGGTCTCGCCAAGAGACCCAGTACTTC. V is TRBV2 and J is TRBJ2-5, with D maybe TRBD2 (5 bases). V lost 5 bases and J lost 1, with 11 bases in between. Germline V gene lookup returns CDR1 SNHLY and CDR2 FYNNEI. The CDR3 extends over 14 amino acids. The entire variable domain, with the rest obtained from reference TRBV2 and TRBJ2-5, is as follows: EPEVTQTPSHQVTQMGQEVILRCVPISNHLYFYWYRQILGQKVEFLVSFYNNEISEKSEIFDDQFSVERPDGSNFTLKIRSTKLEDSAMYFCASSRGSRQETQYFGPGTRLLVL.